These 10 T cell receptor beta chains came from one sample sequenced in a study of blood T cells in healthy people across ages. Primed by a sample-barcoded 5' primer and a J-beta primer mix, a second PCR proceeded for about 6 to 12 cycles. TCRdb reprocessed the 5' RACE reads via MiXCR and lists one record per CDR3 protein. Of around 650,000 distinct CDR3 sequences detected, roughly 41% appear once; the ten largest clones hold 25% to 35%. The sample was blood. The receptors stem from a man of 80 years or more in good health.

The chain employs TRBV5-1 and TRBJ2-7; D gene uncertain. With 0 bases removed from V and 0 bases from J, the gap between germline ends came to 13 bases. The length of the CDR3 is 16 residues. Per germline, CDR1 SGHRS and CDR2 YFSETQ. DNA of the CDR3: TGCGCCAGCAGCTTGGTTAACACCCCGAGCTCCTACGAGCAGTACTTC. It yields the protein CASSLVNTPSSYEQYF.

The V call is TRBV3-1, the J call TRBJ2-1; TRBD2 matches 10 bases. With 1 base clipped from V and 4 bases from J, the junction kept 4 bases outside the gene matches. The CDR3 runs to 16 residues. The V gene's germline CDR1 is LGHDT and CDR2 YNNKEL (reference sequence). As DNA, the CDR3 is TGTGCCAGCAGCCAAGGGCCGGGACTAGCGTACAATGAGCAGTTCTTC. It yields the protein CASSQGPGLAYNEQFF.

This sequence joins TRBV28 and TRBJ2-1, with D possibly being TRBD1 (7 bases). This CDR3 has 13 amino acids. Germline V gene lookup returns CDR1 MDHEN and CDR2 SYDVKM. V was trimmed by 5 bases and J by 5 bases, leaving 10 bases between them. CDR3 amino acids: CASSSRGDNEQFF. CDR3 DNA sequence: TGTGCCAGCAGTAGCAGGGGGGACAATGAGCAGTTCTTC.

This sequence joins TRBV5-5 and TRBJ1-2; weak D call: TRBD1 (5 bases). The CDR3 is 14 amino acids. V lost 4 bases and J lost 7, with 17 bases in between. Germline CDR1 is SGHKS and CDR2 is YYEKEE (reference sequence). CDR3 in amino acids: CASSLLVGEAGYTF. Here the CDR3 DNA reads TGTGCCAGCAGCCTCCTCGTGGGGGAAGCTGGCTACACCTTC.

This chain uses TRBV29-1 with TRBJ2-1; 7 bases align to TRBD2. Trimming cost V 6 bases and J 2 bases; bases outside gene matches: 10. Germline lookup yields CDR1 SQVTM and CDR2 ANQGSEA. The CDR3 is 15 amino acids. CDR3 region: CSVFTLAAPYNEQFF. The DNA of the CDR3 is TGCAGCGTATTCACTCTAGCGGCCCCCTACAATGAGCAGTTCTTC.

This clonotype turned up a few times. This chain connects TRBV5-1 to TRBJ2-1; perhaps D is TRBD1 or TRBD2 (5 bases each). The V end was cut by 0 bases, the J end by 6 bases, with 13 bases between. The CDR3 totals 15 residues. The germline V gene has CDR1 SGHRS and CDR2 YFSETQ. Written as DNA, the CDR3 is TGCGCCAGCAGCTTGGGGGGTGGGGGATTCAATGAGCAGTTCTTC. Encoded protein: CASSLGGGGFNEQFF.

The chain joins TRBV10-3 to TRBJ2-7; 8 bases match TRBD2. V shed 6 bases and J 7 bases; nucleotides not matched to a gene: 8. Looked up from germline, CDR1 is ENHRY and CDR2 is SYGVKD. The CDR3 has 13 residues. DNA of the CDR3: TGTGCCATCAGGCGCGGGGGGCCCAATGAGCAGTACTTC. Translation: CAIRRGGPNEQYF.

In this sample, this clonotype turned up once. This sequence joins TRBV7-2 and TRBJ1-1; D unresolved. The V end lost 5 bases, the J end lost 0 bases, and 13 bases lay between the germline ends. There are 15 residues in the CDR3. CDR1 is SGHTA, CDR2 FQGNSA, per germline. The CDR3 loop is CASSPLGNMNTEAFF. The CDR3 nucleotides read TGTGCCAGCAGCCCTTTGGGGAACATGAACACTGAAGCTTTCTTT.

This clonotype was counted many times. The V gene is TRBV7-2, the J gene TRBJ1-4; 12 positions agree with TRBD1. The germline gives CDR1 SGHTA, CDR2 FQGNSA. V was pared by 2 bases and J by 10 bases, with 5 bases of the junction left unmatched. This CDR3 comprises 15 residues. CDR3 bases: TGTGCCAGCAGCTTAACGGGACAGGGGGCTAGAAAACTGTTTTTT. Protein sequence: CASSLTGQGARKLFF.

The CDR3 nucleotides are TGTGCCAGCAGTTCCGGCGAGACAAGACTAGCGGGAAACAATGAGCAGTTCTTC. The encoded protein is CASSSGETRLAGNNEQFF. V and J are TRBV27 and TRBJ2-1; 11 nucleotides agree with TRBD2. This CDR3 region has 18 residues. Germline V gives CDR1 MNHEY, CDR2 SMNVEV (reference sequence). Trimming removed 4 bases from V and 5 bases from J; junction bases left unmatched: 13.